This TCR beta chain was recovered during a study of somatic mutations in cytotoxic T cells in rheumatoid arthritis. Study-wide background: Several of the V beta antibody-stained T-cell populations were flow-sorted at nearly 100% purity; V beta1+ cells were among them and were sequenced for TCRB. Study-wide results and limits: Neither rheumatoid arthritis patients nor age-matched healthy controls had significantly different CD8+ T-cell clonality from the other group. Age was associated with higher CD8+ clonality in rheumatoid arthritis patients, not in healthy controls. Among rheumatoid arthritis patients, TRBV07 appeared slightly underrepresented, and this finding was left without any adjustment for multiple comparisons.

Germline V gene sequence: CDR1 SGHRS, CDR2 YFSETQ. V dropped 4 bases and J dropped 6 bases, with 25 bases sitting between them. The CDR3 extends over 17 amino acids. Some clones are missing from TCRdb's copy, which holds only in-frame ones; the method was immunoSEQ multiplex PCR. The sample gives more than 15,000 clones, more than 60% of which show up once; approximately 20% is in the top ten. This clone was observed a few times. The antigen is not known. The chain combines TRBV5-1 with TRBJ1-2, with a tentative D call TRBD1 (6 bases). The sequence was collected from a woman aged 60-70 years in good health. Input material: CD8+ T cells sorted from blood. CDR3 amino acids: CASSPVPFSGDTDGYTF. CDR3 DNA sequence: TGCGCCAGCAGCCCGGTTCCCTTCTCAGGGGACACGGATGGCTACACCTTC.